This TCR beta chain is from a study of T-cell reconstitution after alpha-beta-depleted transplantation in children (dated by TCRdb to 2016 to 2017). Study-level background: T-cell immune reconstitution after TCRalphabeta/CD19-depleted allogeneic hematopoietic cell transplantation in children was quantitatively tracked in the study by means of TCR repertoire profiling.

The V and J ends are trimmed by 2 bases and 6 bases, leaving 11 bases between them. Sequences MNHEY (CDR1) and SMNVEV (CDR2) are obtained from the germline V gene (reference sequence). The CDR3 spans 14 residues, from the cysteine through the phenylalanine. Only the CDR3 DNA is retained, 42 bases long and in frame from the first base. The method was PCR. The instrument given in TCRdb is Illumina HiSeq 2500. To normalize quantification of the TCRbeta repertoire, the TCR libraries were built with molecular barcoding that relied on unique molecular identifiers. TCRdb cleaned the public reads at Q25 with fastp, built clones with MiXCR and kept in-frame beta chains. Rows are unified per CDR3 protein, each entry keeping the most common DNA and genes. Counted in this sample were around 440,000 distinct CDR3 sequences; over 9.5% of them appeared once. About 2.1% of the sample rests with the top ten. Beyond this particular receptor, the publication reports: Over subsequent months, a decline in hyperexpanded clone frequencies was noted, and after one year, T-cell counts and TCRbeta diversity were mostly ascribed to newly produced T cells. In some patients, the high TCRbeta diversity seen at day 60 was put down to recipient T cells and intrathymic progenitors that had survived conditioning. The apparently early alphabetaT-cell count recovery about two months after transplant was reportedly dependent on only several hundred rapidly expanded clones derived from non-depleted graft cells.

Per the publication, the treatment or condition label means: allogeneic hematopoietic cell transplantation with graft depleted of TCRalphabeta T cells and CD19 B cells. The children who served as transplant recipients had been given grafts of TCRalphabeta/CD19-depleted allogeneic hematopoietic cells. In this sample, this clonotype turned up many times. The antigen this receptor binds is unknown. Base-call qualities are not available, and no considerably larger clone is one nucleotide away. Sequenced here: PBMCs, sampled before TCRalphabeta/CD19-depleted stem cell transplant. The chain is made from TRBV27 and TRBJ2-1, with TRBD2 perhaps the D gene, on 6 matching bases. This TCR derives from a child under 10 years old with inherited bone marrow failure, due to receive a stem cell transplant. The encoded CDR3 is CASSLGGPTNEQFF. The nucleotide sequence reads TGTGCCAGCAGTTTAGGAGGGCCCACCAATGAGCAGTTCTTC.